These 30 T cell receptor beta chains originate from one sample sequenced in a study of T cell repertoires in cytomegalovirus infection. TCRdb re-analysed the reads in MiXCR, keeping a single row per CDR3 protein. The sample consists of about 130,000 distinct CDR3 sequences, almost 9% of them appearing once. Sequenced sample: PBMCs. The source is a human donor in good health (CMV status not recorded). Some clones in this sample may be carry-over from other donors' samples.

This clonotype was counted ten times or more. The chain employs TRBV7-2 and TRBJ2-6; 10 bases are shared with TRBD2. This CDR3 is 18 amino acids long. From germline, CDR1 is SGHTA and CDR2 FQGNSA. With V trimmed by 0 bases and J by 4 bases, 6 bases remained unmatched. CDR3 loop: CASSLASSGRGGANVLTF. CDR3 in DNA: TGTGCCAGCAGCTTAGCGTCTAGCGGGAGAGGGGGGGCCAACGTCCTGACTTTC.

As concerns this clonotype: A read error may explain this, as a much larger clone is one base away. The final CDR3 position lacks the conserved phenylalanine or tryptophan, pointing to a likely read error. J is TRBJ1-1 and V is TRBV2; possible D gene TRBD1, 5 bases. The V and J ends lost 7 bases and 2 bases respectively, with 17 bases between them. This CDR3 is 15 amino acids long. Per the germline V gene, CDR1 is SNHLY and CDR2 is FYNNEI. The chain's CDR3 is CASNRDVTPNTEAFL. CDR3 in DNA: TGTGCCAGCAACCGGGACGTTACTCCTAACACTGAAGCTTTCTTG.

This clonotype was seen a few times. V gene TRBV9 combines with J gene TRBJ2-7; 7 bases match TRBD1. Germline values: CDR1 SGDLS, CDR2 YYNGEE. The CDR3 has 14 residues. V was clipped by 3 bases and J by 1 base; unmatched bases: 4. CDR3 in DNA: TGTGCCAGCAGCGATAAGACAGGGTCCTACGAGCAGTACTTC. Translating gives CASSDKTGSYEQYF.

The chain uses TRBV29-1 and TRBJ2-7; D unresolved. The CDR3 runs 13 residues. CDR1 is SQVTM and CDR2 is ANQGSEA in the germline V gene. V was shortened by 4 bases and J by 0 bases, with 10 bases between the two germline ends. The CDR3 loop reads CSVARDGSYEQYF. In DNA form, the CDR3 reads TGCAGCGTTGCCCGAGACGGCTCCTACGAGCAGTACTTC.

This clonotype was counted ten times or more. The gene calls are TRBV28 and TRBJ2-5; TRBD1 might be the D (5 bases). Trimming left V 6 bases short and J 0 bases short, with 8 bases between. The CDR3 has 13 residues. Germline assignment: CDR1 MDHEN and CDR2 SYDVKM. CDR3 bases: TGTGCCAGCAGAGACAGTTACCAAGAGACCCAGTACTTC. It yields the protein CASRDSYQETQYF.

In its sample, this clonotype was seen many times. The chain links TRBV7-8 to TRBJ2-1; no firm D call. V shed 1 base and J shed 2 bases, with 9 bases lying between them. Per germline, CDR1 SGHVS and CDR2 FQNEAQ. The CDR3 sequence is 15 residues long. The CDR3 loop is CASSLEGYPYNEQFF. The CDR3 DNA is TGTGCCAGCAGCTTAGAGGGATACCCCTACAATGAGCAGTTCTTC.

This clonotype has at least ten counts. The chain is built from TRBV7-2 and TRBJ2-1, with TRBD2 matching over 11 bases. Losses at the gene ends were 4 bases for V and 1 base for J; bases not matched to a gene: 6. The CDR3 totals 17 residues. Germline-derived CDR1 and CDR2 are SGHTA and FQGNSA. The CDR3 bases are TGTGCCAGCAGCTCTAGCGGGGGGCCGCTTTCCTACAATGAGCAGTTCTTC. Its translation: CASSSSGGPLSYNEQFF. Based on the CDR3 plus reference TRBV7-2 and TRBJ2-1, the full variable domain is GAGVSQSPSNKVTEKGKDVELRCDPISGHTALYWYRQSLGQGLEFLIYFQGNSAPDKSGLPSDRFSAERTGGSVSTLTIQRTQQEDSAVYLCASSSSGGPLSYNEQFFGPGTRLTVL.

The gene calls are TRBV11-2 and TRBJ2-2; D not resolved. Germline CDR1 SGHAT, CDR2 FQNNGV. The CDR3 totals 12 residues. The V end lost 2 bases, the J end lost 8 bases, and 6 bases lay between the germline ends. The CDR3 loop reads CASSLLGGELFF. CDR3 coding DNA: TGTGCCAGCAGCTTACTCGGTGGGGAGCTGTTTTTT.

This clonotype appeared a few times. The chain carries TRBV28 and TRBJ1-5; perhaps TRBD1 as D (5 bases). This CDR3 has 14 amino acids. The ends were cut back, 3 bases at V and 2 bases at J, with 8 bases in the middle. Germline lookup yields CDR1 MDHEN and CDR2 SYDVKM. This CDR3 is CASSFGTGNQPQHF. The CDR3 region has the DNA TGTGCCAGCAGTTTCGGGACCGGCAATCAGCCCCAGCATTTT.

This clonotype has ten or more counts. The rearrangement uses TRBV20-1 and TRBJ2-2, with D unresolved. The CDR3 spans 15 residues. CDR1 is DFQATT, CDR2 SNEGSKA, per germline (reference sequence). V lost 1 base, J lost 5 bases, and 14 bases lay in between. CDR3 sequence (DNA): TGCAGTGCTAGAGTATCCCTAGACGCTACCGGGGAGCTGTTTTTT. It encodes CSARVSLDATGELFF.

In DNA, the CDR3 is TGTGCCAGCAGCCAAGATTCCGCTTCGCGGACGCAGTATTTT. Its translation: CASSQDSASRTQYF. The chain links TRBV3-1 to TRBJ2-3; D is unresolved. The CDR3 runs to 14 residues. V was pared by 0 bases and J by 9 bases, with 13 bases between. The germline gives CDR1 LGHDT, CDR2 YNNKEL (reference sequence).

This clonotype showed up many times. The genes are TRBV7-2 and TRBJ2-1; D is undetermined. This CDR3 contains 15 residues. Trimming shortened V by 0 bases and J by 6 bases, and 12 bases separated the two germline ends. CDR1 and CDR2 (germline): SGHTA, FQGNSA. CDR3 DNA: TGTGCCAGCAGCTTAGCGAGCCAGGCTTTCAATGAGCAGTTCTTC. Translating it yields CASSLASQAFNEQFF.

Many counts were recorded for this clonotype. The CDR3 here is CASSLGDSSGNTIYF. CDR3 coding DNA: TGCGCCAGCAGCTTGGGGGACAGCTCTGGAAACACCATATATTTT. The rearrangement uses TRBV5-1 and TRBJ1-3, with 7 bases lining up with TRBD1. Germline CDR1 reads SGHRS; CDR2 reads YFSETQ. V was clipped by 0 bases and J by 0 bases; unmatched bases: 0. The CDR3 length is 15 residues.

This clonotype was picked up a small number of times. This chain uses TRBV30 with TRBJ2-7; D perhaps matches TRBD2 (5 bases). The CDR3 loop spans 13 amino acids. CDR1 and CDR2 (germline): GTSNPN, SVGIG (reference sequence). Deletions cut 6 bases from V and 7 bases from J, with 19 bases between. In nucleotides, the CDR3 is TGTGCCTGTACGGACCGGGATGCGAAGGAGCAGTACTTC. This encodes CACTDRDAKEQYF.

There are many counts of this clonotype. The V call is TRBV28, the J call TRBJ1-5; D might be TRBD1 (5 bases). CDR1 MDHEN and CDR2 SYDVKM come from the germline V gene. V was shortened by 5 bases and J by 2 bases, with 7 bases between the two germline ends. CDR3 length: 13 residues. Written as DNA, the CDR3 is TGTGCCAGCAGTCAGGGAGGCAATCAGCCCCAGCATTTT. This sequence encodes CASSQGGNQPQHF.

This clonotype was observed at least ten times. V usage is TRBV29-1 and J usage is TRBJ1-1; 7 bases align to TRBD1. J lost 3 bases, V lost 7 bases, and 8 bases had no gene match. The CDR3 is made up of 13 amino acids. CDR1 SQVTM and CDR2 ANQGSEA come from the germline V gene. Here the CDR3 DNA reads TGCAGCGCGCACTCAGGGGGTGACACTGAAGCTTTCTTT. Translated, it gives CSAHSGGDTEAFF. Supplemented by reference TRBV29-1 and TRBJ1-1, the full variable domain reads SAVISQKPSRDICQRGTSLTIQCQVDSQVTMMFWYRQQPGQSLTLIATANQGSEATYESGFVIDKFPISRPNLTFSTLTVSNMSPEDSSIYLCSAHSGGDTEAFFGQGTRLTVV.

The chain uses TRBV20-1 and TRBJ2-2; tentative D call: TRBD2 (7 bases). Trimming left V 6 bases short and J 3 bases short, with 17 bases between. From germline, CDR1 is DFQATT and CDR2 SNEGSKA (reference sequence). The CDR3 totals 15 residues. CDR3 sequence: CSARPGGGDTGELFF. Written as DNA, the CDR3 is TGCAGTGCGCGCCCGGGGGGCGGCGACACCGGGGAGCTGTTTTTT.

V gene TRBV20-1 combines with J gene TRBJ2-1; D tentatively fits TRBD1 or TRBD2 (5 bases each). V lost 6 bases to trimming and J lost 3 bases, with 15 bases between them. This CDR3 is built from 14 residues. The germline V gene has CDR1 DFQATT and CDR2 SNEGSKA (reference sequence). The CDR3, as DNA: TGCAGTGCGCGGCCCGGGGCCGACTACAATGAGCAGTTCTTC. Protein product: CSARPGADYNEQFF.

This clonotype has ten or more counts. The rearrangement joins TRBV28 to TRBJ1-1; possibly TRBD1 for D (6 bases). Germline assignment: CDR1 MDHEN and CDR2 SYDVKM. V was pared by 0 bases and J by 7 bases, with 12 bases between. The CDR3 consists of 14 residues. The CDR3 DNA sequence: TGTGCCAGCAGTTTATGCAAACAGGGTTGTGAAGCTTTCTTT. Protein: CASSLCKQGCEAFF.

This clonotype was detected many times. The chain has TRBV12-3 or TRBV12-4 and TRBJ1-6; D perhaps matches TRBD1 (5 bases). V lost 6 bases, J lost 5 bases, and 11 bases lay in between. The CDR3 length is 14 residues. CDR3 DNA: TGTGCCAGCAGCCGGGACGGCAATAATTCACCCCTCCACTTT. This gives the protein CASSRDGNNSPLHF.

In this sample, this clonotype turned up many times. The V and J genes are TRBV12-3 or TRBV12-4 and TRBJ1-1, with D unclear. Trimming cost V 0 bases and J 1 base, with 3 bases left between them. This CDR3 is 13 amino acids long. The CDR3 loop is CASSLARNTEAFF. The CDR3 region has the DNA TGTGCCAGCAGTTTAGCCAGGAACACTGAAGCTTTCTTT.

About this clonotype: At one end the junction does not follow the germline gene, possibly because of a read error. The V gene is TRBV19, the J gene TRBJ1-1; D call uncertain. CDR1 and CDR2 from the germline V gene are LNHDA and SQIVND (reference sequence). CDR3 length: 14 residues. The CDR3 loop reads CASSLTFMNTEACF. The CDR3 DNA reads TGTGCCAGTAGCTTGACATTTATGAACACTGAAGCTTGCTTT.

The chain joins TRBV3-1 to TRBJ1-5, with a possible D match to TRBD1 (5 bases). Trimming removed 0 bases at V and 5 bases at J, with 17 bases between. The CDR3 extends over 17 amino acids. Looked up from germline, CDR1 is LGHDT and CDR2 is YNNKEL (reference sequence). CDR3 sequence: CASSQDVWATGHQPQHF. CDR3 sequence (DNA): TGTGCCAGCAGCCAAGATGTATGGGCGACGGGACATCAGCCCCAGCATTTT.

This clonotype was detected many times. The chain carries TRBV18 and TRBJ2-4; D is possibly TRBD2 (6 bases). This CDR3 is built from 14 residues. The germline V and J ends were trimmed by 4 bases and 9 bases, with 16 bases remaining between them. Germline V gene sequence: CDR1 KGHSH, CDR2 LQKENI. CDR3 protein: CASSRTRGEAIQYF. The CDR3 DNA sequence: TGTGCCAGCTCACGGACACGAGGGGAGGCCATTCAGTACTTC. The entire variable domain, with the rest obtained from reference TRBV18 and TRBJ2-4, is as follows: NAGVMQNPRHLVRRRGQEARLRCSPMKGHSHVYWYRQLPEEGLKFMVYLQKENIIDESGMPKERFSAEFPKEGPSILRIQQVVRGDSAAYFCASSRTRGEAIQYFGAGTRLSVL.

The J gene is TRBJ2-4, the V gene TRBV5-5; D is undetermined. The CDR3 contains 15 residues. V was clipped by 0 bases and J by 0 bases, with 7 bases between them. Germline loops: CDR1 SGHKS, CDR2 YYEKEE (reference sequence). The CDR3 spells CASSLGASAKNIQYF. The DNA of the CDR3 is TGTGCCAGCAGCTTGGGGGCGTCAGCCAAAAACATTCAGTACTTC. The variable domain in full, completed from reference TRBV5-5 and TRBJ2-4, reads DAGVTQSPTHLIKTRGQQVTLRCSPISGHKSVSWYQQVLGQGPQFIFQYYEKEERGRGNFPDRFSARQFPNYSSELNVNALLLGDSALYLCASSLGASAKNIQYFGAGTRLSVL.

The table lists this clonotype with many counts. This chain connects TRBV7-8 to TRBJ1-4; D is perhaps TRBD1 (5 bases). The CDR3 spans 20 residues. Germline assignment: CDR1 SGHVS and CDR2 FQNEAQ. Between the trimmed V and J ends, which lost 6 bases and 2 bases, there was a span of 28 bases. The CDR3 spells CASSYNGPWRGVGTNEKLFF. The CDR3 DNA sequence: TGTGCCAGCAGTTATAATGGCCCGTGGCGGGGCGTGGGGACTAATGAAAAACTGTTTTTT. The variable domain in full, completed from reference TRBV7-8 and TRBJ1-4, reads GAGVSQSPRYKVAKRGQDVALRCDPISGHVSLFWYQQALGQGPEFLTYFQNEAQLDKSGLPSDRFFAERPEGSVSTLKIQRTQQEDSAVYLCASSYNGPWRGVGTNEKLFFGSGTQLSVL.

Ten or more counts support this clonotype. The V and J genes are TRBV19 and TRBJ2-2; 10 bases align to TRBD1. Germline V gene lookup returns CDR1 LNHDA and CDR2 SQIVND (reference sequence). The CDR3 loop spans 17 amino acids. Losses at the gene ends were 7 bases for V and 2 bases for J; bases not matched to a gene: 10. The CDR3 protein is CASKIGTGVTNTGELFF. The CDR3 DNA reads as TGTGCCAGTAAAATTGGGACAGGGGTGACCAACACCGGGGAGCTGTTTTTT.

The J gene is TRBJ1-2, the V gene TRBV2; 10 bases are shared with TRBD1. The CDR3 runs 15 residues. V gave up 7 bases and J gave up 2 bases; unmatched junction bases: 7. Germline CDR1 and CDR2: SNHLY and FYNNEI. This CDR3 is CASTDATGGNYGYTF. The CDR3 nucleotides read TGTGCCAGCACGGACGCGACAGGGGGCAACTATGGCTACACCTTC.

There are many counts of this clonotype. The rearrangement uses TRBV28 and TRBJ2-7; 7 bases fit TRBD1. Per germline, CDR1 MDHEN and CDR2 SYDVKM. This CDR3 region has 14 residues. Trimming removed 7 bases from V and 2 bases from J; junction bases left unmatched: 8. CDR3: CASITGAPTYEQYF. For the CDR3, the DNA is TGTGCCAGCATAACAGGGGCCCCTACCTACGAGCAGTACTTC.

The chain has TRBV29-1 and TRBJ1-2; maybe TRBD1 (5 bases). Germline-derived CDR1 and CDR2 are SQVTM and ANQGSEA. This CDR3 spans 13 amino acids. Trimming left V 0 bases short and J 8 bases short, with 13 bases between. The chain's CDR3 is CSVEEGTARGYTF. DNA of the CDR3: TGCAGCGTTGAAGAAGGGACCGCTCGAGGCTACACCTTC. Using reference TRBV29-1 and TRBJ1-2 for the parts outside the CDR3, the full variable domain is SAVISQKPSRDICQRGTSLTIQCQVDSQVTMMFWYRQQPGQSLTLIATANQGSEATYESGFVIDKFPISRPNLTFSTLTVSNMSPEDSSIYLCSVEEGTARGYTFGSGTRLTVV.